The clone carrying this T cell receptor gamma chain was observed a few times. Antigen specificity is unknown. Germline V gene lookup returns CDR1 VENAVY and CDR2 YDSYNSRV. This CDR3 has 14 residues. V was clipped by 2 bases and J by 3 bases; unmatched bases: 7. The entry originates in a study of Vδ1+ human thymocytes. Points from the study as a whole: Thymic TRG and TRD repertoires appeared highly polyclonal. Many TRG clonotypes were shared between donors; TRD repertoires were essentially private. Approximately 20% of thymic delta-chain sequences were Vdelta2, with few Vdelta3, unlike blood Vdelta1+ controls.

The sorted cells were CD3+ Vdelta1+ Vdelta2- thymocytes from alphabeta-depleted thymus. Extracted RNA was reverse transcribed into cDNA. Pooled V-gene forward primers with one constant-region reverse primer generated the CDR3 amplicons by multiplex PCR. TCRdb re-analyzed the multiplex PCR reads via CATT. Of 36,000 or so gamma-chain clones in the sample, around 20% were seen once. The chain carries TRGV8 and TRGJ1 or TRGJ2. This TCR derives from a girl under three years old who had congenital heart surgery. Sequenced sample: Vdelta1+ gamma-delta thymocytes from the thymus. Subset: FACS-sorted CD3+ TCRalphabeta- TCRVdelta1+ TCRVdelta2- thymocytes. CDR3 in DNA: TGTGCCACCTGGGATACCCCTAGTTATTATAAGAAACTCTTT. It specifies CATWDTPSYYKKLF.